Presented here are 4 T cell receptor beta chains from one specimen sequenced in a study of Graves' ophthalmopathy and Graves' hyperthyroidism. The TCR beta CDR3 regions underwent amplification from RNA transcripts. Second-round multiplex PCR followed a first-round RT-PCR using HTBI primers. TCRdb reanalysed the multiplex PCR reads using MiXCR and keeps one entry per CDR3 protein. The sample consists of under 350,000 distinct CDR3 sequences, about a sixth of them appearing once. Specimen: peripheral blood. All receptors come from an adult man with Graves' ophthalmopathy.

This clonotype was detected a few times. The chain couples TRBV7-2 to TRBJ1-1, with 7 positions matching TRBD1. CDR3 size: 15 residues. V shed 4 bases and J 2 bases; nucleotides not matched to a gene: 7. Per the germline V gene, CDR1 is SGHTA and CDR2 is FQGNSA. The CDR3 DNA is TGTGCCAGCAGCTCACAGACAGGGTTAAACACTGAAGCTTTCTTT. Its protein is CASSSQTGLNTEAFF.

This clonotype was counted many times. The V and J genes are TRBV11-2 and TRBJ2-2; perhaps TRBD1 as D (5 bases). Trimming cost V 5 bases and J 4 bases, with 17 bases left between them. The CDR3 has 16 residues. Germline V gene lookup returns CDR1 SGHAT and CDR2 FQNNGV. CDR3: CASSHSLGRVTGELFF. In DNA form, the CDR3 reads TGTGCCAGCAGCCATTCGTTGGGGCGAGTCACCGGGGAGCTGTTTTTT.

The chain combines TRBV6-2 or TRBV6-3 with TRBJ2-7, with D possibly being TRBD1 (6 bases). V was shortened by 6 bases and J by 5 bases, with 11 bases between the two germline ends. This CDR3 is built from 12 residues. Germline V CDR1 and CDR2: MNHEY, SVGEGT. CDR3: CASRTTGHEQYF. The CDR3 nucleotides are TGTGCCAGCAGAACTACAGGGCACGAGCAGTACTTC.

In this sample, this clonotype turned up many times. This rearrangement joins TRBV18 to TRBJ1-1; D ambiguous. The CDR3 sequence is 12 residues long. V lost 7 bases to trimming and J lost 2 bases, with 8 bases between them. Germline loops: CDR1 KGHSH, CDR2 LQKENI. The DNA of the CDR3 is TGTGCCAGCTTGGCGGCTAACACTGAAGCTTTCTTT. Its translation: CASLAANTEAFF.